These T cell receptor beta chains were read from a single sample in a study of response to subunit inactivated influenza vaccine. TCRdb re-derived calls from the RT-PCR reads in MiXCR, one entry per CDR3 protein. This sample has about 520,000 distinct CDR3 sequences, with approximately 6.9% found just once. The source material was PBMCs from blood, sampled roughly 24 months after vaccination. The receptor set was obtained from a man between 50 and 70 years old who received an inactivated influenza vaccine. CDR3s leave out the opening cysteine and the closing phenylalanine or tryptophan.

V gene	CDR3 length	CDR3 protein
TRBV10-3	11	AMSKGSTDTQY
TRBV25-1	17	ASSEYGWRTGGNTGELF
TRBV29-1	14	SVGTVTRSGANVLT
TRBV5-1	11	ASSLPEINEQF
TRBV7-9	11	ASRGPLEFQQY
TRBV4-3	15	ASSQELAWQSTDTQY
TRBV6-2/TRBV6-3	8	ASREETQY
TRBV6-6	11	ASSHPEGYTIY
TRBV13	12	ASSLSPGADEAF
TRBV29-1	11	SAWGQSLYEQY
TRBV5-1	12	ASSFGGWQETQY
TRBV14	10	ASSAGLETQY
TRBV12-3/TRBV12-4	11	ASSYRASQPQH
TRBV7-2	11	ASSPGPGPGYT
TRBV12-3/TRBV12-4	14	ASSFTGTSGSYEQF
TRBV18	16	ASSGLVLGPPGANVLT
TRBV7-2	13	ASSLSGTETYEQY
TRBV2	14	ASSLGGSKVSSPLH
TRBV20-1	11	SALLAGKETQY
TRBV5-6	10	ASSSDNREQY
TRBV6-5	11	ASSYNNNHPQH
TRBV4-1	12	ASSQDLMNSEAF
TRBV25-1	14	ASSAQGPLRTDTQY
TRBV28	15	ASRSGIGQAYNSPLH
TRBV4-1	15	ASSQDKGGRGSYEQY
TRBV18	15	ASSPWTSGGSTDTQY
TRBV20-1	12	SAGPSDSTDTQY
TRBV5-1	11	ASNGQGMQTQY
TRBV7-4	15	ASSRGRGSLGNQPQH
TRBV28	11	ASSLGSGDEQY
TRBV6-1	15	ASRTSGIYSGANVLT
TRBV5-1	12	ASSYPDRGETQY
TRBV27	12	ASSSIWGASSHT
TRBV20-1	11	GAGLAEAYEQY
TRBV29-1	10	SVDQFQETQY
TRBV27	13	ASSFLGQGAGEQY
TRBV29-1	14	SVESVEETSHNEQF
TRBV7-2	13	ASSLGTYGADTQY
TRBV3-1	13	ASSPASVSYNEQF
TRBV5-4	14	ASSPDTSGGTDTQY
TRBV18	11	ASSGGQSTEAF
TRBV7-9	12	ASSGNDGTNIQY
TRBV20-1	13	SATSLTGGRNEQF